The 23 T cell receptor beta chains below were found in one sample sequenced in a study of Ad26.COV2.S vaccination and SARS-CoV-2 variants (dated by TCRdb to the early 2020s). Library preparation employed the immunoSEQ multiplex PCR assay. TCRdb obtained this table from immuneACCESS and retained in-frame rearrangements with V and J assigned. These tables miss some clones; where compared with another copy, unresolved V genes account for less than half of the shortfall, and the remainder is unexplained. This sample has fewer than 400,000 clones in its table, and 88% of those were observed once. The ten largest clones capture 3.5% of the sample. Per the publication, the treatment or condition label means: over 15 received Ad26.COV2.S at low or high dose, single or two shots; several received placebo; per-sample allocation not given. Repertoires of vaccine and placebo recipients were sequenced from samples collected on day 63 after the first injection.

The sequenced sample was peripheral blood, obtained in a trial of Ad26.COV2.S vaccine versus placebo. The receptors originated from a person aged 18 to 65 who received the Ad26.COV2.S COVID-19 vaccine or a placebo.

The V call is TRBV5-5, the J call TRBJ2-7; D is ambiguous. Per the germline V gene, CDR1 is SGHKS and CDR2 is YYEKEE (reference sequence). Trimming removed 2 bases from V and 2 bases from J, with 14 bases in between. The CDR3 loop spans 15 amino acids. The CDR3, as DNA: TGTGCCAGCAGCTTAGAAGGTTTCAGCACCTACGAGCAGTACTTC. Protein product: CASSLEGFSTYEQYF. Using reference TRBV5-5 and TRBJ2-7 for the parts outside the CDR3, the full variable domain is DAGVTQSPTHLIKTRGQQVTLRCSPISGHKSVSWYQQVLGQGPQFIFQYYEKEERGRGNFPDRFSARQFPNYSSELNVNALLLGDSALYLCASSLEGFSTYEQYFGPGTRLTVT.

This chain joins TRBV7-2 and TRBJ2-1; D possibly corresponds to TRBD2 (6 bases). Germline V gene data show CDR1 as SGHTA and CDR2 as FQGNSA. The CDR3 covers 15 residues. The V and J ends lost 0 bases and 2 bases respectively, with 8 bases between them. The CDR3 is CASSLASGAYNEQFF. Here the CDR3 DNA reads TGTGCCAGCAGCTTAGCCTCGGGGGCCTACAATGAGCAGTTCTTC.

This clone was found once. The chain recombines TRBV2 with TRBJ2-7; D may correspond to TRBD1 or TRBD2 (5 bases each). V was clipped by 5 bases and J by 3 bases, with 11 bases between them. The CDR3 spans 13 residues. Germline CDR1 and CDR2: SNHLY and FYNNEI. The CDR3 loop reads CASSNRDGYEQYF. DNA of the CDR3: TGTGCCAGCAGTAACCGGGACGGCTACGAGCAGTACTTC. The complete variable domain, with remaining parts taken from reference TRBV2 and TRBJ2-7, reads EPEVTQTPSHQVTQMGQEVILRCVPISNHLYFYWYRQILGQKVEFLVSFYNNEISEKSEIFDDQFSVERPDGSNFTLKIRSTKLEDSAMYFCASSNRDGYEQYFGPGTRLTVT.

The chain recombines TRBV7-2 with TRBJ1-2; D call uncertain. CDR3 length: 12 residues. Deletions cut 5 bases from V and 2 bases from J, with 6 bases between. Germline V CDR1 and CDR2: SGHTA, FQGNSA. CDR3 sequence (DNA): TGTGCCAGCAGCAGCAACAACTATGGCTACACCTTC. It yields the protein CASSSNNYGYTF.

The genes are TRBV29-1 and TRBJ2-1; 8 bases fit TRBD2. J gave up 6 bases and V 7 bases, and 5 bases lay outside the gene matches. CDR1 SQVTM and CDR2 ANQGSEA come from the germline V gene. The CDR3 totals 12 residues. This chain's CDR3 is CSAPSGSNEQFF. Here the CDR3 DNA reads TGCAGCGCCCCCAGCGGGAGCAATGAGCAGTTCTTC.

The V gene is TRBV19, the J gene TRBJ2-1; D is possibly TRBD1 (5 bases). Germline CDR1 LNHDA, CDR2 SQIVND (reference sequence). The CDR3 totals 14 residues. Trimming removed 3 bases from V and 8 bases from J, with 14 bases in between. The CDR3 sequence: CASSMSGWYDEQFF. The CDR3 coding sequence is TGTGCCAGTAGTATGTCAGGGTGGTACGATGAGCAGTTCTTC.

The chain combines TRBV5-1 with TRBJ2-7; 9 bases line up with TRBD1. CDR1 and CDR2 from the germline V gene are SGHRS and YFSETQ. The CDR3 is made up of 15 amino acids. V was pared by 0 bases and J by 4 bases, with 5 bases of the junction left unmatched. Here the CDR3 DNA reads TGCGCCAGCAGCTTGGAAACAGGGGGCTCTTACGAGCAGTACTTC. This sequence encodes CASSLETGGSYEQYF.

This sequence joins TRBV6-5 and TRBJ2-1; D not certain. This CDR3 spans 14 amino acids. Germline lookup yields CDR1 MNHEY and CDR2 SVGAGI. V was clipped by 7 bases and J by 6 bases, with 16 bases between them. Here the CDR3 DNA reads TGTGCCAGCAAGGTTAGCCGAGACTCCAATGAGCAGTTCTTC. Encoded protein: CASKVSRDSNEQFF.

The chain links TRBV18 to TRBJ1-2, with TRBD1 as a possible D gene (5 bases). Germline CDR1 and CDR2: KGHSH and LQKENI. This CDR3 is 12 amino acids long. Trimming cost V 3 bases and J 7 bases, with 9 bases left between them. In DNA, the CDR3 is TGTGCCAGCTCACCGCCAGGGCTTGGCTACACCTTC. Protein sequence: CASSPPGLGYTF.

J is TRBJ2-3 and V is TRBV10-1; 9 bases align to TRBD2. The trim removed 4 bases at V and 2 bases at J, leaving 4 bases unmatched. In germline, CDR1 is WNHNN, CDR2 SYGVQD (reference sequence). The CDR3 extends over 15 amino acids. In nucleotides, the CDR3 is TGCGCCAGCAGTGCATCTAGCGGGGCCACAGATACGCAGTATTTT. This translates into CASSASSGATDTQYF.

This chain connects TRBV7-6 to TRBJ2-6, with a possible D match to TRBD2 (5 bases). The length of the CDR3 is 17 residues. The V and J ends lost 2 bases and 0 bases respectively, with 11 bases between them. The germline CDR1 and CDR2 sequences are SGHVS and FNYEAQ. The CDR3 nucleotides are TGTGCCAGCAGCTTAAGTCCGGGGAGCTCTGGGGCCAACGTCCTGACTTTC. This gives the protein CASSLSPGSSGANVLTF.

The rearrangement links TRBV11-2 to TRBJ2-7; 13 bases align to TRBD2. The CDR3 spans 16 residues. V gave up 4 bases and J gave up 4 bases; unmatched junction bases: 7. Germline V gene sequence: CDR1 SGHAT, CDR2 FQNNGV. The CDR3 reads CASSSITSGGAYEQYF. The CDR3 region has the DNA TGTGCCAGCAGCTCCATAACTAGCGGGGGGGCGTACGAGCAGTACTTC.

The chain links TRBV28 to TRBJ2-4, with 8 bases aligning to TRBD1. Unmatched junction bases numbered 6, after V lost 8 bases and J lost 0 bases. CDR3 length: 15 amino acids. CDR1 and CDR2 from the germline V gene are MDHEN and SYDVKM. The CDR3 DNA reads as TGTGCCAGCGGTGAACAGGGGGGAGCCAAAAACATTCAGTACTTC. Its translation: CASGEQGGAKNIQYF.

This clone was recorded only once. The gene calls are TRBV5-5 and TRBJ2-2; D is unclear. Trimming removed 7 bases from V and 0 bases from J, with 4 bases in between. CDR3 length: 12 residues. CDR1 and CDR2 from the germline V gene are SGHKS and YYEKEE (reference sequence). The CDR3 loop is CASGANTGELFF. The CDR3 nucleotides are TGTGCCAGCGGGGCGAACACCGGGGAGCTGTTTTTT. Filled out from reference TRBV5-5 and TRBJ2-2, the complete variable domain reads DAGVTQSPTHLIKTRGQQVTLRCSPISGHKSVSWYQQVLGQGPQFIFQYYEKEERGRGNFPDRFSARQFPNYSSELNVNALLLGDSALYLCASGANTGELFFGEGSRLTVL.

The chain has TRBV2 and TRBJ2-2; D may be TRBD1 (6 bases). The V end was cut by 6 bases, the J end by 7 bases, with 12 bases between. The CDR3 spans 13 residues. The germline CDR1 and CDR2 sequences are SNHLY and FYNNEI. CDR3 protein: CASSRDTSGELFF. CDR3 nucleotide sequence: TGTGCCAGCAGCCGGGACACCAGCGGGGAGCTGTTTTTT.

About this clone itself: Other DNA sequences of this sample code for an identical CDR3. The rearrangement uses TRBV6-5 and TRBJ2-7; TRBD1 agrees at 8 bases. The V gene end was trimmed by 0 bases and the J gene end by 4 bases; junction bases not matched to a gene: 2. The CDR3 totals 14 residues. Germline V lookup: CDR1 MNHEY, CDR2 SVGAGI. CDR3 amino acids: CASSYSRQGYEQYF. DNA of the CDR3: TGTGCCAGCAGTTACTCCCGACAGGGGTACGAGCAGTACTTC.

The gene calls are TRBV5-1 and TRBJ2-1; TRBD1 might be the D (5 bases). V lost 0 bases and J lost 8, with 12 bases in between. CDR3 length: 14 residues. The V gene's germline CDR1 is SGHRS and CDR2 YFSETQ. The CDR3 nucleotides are TGCGCCAGCAGCTTGGACGCAGGGCGCGATGAGCAGTTCTTC. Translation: CASSLDAGRDEQFF.

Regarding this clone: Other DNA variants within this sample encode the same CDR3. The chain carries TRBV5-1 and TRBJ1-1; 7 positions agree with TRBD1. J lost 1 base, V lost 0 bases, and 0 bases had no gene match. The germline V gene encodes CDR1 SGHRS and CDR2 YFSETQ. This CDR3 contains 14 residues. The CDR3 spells CASSLDRGNTEAFF. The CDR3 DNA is TGCGCCAGCAGCTTGGACAGGGGGAACACTGAAGCTTTCTTT. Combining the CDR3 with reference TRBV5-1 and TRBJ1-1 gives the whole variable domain KAGVTQTPRYLIKTRGQQVTLSCSPISGHRSVSWYQQTPGQGLQFLFEYFSETQRNKGNFPGRFSGRQFSNSRSEMNVSTLELGDSALYLCASSLDRGNTEAFFGQGTRLTVV.

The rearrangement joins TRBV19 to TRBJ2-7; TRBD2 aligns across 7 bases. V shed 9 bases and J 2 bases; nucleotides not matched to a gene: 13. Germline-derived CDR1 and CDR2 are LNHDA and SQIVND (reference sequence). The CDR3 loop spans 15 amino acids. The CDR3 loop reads CASRKRERDPYEQYF. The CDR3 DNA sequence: TGTGCCAGCAGAAAAAGGGAGCGGGACCCCTACGAGCAGTACTTC. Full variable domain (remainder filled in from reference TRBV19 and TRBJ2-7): DGGITQSPKYLFRKEGQNVTLSCEQNLNHDAMYWYRQDPGQGLRLIYYSQIVNDFQKGDIAEGYSVSREKKESFPLTVTSAQKNPTAFYLCASRKRERDPYEQYFGPGTRLTVT.

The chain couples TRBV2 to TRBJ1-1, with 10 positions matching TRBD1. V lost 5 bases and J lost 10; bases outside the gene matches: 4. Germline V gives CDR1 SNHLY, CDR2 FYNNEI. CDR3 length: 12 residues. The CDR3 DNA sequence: TGTGCCAGCAGTCTAGGGGACAGGGGAGCTTTCTTT. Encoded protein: CASSLGDRGAFF.

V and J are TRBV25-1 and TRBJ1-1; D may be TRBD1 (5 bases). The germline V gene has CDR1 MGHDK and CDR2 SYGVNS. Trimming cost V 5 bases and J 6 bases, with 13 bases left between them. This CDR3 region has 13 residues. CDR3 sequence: CASSFGRAAEAFF. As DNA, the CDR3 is TGTGCCAGCAGTTTTGGCAGGGCAGCTGAAGCTTTCTTT.

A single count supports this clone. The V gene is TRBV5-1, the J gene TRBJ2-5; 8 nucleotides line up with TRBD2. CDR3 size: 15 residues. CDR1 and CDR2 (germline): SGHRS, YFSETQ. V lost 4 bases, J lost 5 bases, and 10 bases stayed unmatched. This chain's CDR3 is CASSPRGGRGETQYF. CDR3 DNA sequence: TGCGCCAGCAGCCCACGGGGGGGGCGCGGGGAGACCCAGTACTTC.

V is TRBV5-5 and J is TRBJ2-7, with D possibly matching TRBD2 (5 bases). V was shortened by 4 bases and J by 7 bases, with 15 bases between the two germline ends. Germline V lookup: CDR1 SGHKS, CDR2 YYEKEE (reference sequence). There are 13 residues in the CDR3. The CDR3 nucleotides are TGTGCCAGCAGCACCTCCACGGGGTGGGAGCAGTACTTC. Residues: CASSTSTGWEQYF.